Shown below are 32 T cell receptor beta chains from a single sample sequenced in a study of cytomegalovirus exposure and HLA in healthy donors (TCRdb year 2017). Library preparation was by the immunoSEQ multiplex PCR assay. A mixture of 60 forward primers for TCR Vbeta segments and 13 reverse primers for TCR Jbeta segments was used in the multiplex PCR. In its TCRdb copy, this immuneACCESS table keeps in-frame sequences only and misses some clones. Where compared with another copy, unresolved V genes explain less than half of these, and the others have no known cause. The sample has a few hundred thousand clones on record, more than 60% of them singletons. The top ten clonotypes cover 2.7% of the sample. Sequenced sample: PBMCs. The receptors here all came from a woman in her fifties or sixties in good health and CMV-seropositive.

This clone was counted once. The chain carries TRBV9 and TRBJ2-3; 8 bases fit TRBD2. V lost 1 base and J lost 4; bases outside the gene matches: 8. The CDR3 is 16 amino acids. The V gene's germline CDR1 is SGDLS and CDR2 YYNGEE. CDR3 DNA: TGTGCCAGCAGCGTAATAGCGGGGAGGGGGTCAGATACGCAGTATTTT. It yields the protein CASSVIAGRGSDTQYF.

The CDR3 DNA is TGCGCCACCACGACAGGAACGAACACCGGGGAGCTGTTTTTT. Translation gives CATTTGTNTGELFF. The J gene is TRBJ2-2, the V gene TRBV5-1, with a tentative D call TRBD1 (6 bases). CDR1 and CDR2 from the germline V gene are SGHRS and YFSETQ. The CDR3 spans 14 residues. V was trimmed by 9 bases and J by 0 bases, leaving 12 bases between them.

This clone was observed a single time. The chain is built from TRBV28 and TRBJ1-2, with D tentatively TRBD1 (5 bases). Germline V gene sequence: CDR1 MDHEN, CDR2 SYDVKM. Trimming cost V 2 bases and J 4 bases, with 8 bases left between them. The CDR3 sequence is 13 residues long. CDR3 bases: TGTGCCAGCAGTTTACAGGGCCCCTATGGCTACACCTTC. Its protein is CASSLQGPYGYTF.

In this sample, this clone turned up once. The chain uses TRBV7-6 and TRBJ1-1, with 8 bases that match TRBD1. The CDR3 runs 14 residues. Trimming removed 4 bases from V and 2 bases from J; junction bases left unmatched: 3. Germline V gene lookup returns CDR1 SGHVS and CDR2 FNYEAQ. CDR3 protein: CASSYRGTNTEAFF. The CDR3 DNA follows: TGTGCCAGCAGCTACAGGGGGACTAACACTGAAGCTTTCTTT.

The CDR3 spells CASTRTGPNTEAFF. The DNA of the CDR3 is TGTGCCAGCACCCGCACAGGGCCGAACACTGAAGCTTTCTTT. The chain couples TRBV5-8 to TRBJ1-1, with D perhaps TRBD1 (6 bases). V dropped 6 bases and J dropped 1 base, with 13 bases sitting between them. CDR1 and CDR2 from the germline V gene are SGHTS and YDEGEE. The CDR3 totals 14 residues.

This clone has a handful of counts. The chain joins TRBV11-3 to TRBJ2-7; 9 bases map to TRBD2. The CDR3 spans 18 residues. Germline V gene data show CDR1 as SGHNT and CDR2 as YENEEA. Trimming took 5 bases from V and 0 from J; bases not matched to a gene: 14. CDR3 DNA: TGTGCCAGCAGCCCTATTAACCGGGCTAGCGGGATCTCCTACGAGCAGTACTTC. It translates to CASSPINRASGISYEQYF.

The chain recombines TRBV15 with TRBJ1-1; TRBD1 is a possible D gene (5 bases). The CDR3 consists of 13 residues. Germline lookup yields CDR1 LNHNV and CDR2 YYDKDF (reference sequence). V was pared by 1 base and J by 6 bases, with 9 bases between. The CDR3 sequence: CATSRADSSEAFF. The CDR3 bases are TGTGCCACCAGCAGAGCTGACAGTTCTGAAGCTTTCTTT.

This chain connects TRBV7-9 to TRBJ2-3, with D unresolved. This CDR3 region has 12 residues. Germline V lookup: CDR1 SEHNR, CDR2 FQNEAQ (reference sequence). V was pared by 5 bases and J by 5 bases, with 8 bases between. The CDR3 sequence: CASSQYRDTQYF. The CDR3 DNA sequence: TGTGCCAGCAGCCAGTACAGAGATACGCAGTATTTT.

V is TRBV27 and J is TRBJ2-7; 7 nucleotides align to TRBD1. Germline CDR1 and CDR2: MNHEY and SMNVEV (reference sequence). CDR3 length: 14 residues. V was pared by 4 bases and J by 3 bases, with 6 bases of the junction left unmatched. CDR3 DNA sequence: TGTGCCAGCAGTTATAGGGGGCCGGACTACGAGCAGTACTTC. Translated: CASSYRGPDYEQYF.

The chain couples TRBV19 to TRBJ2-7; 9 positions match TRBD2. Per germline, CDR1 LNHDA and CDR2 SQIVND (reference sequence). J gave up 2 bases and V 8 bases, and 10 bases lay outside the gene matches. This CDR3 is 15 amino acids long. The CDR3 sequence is CASVIQREVTYEQYF. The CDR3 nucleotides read TGTGCCAGTGTGATCCAGCGGGAGGTCACCTACGAGCAGTACTTC.

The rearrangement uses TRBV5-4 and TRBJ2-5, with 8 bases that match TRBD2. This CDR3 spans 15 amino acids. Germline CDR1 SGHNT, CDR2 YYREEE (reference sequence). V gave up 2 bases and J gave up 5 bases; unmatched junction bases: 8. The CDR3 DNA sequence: TGTGCCAGCAGCTTAGGAGCGGGAGACCGTGAGACCCAGTACTTC. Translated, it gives CASSLGAGDRETQYF.

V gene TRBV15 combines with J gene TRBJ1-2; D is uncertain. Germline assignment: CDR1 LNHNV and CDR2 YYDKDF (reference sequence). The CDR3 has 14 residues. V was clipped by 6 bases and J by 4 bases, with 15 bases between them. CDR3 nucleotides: TGTGCCACCAGTTTAGAGGCGACGTCCTATGGCTACACCTTC. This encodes CATSLEATSYGYTF.

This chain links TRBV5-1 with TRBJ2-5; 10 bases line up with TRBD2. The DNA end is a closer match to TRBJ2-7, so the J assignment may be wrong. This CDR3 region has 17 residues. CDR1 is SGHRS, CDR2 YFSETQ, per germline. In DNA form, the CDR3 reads TGCGCCAGCAGCTTGACCCCCACCGGGACTAGCGTCCACGAGCAGTACTTC. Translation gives CASSLTPTGTSVHEQYF.

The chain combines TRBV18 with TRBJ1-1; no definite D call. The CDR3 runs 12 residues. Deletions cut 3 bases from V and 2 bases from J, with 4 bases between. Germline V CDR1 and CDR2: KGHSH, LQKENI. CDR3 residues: CASSPTNTEAFF. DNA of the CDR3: TGTGCCAGCTCACCGACTAACACTGAAGCTTTCTTT.

CDR3 sequence: CASSPTGTSDDEQYF. CDR3 nucleotides: TGTGCCAGCAGCCCCACCGGGACTAGCGACGACGAGCAGTACTTC. The chain employs TRBV7-9 and TRBJ2-7; 10 bases align to TRBD2. V lost 5 bases, J lost 5 bases, and 9 bases stayed unmatched. The germline V gene encodes CDR1 SEHNR and CDR2 FQNEAQ (reference sequence). The CDR3 is 15 residues long.

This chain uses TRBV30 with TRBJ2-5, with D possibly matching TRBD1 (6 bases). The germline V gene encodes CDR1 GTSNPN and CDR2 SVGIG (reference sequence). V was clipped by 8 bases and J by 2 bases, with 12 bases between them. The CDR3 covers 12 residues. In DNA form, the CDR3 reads TGTGCCCACTCGACAGGTCAAGAGACCCAGTACTTC. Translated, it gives CAHSTGQETQYF.

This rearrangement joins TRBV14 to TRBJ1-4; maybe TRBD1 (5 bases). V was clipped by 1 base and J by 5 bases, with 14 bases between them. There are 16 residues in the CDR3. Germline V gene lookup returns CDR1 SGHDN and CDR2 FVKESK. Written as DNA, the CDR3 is TGTGCCAGCAGCCAAGGATCGGGGGAATGGAATGAAAAACTGTTTTTT. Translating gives CASSQGSGEWNEKLFF.

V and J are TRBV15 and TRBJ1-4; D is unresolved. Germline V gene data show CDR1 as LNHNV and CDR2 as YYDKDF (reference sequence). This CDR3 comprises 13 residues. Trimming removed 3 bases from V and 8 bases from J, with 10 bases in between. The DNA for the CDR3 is TGTGCCACCAGCAGGCGGAAAGAGGAAAAACTGTTTTTT. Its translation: CATSRRKEEKLFF.

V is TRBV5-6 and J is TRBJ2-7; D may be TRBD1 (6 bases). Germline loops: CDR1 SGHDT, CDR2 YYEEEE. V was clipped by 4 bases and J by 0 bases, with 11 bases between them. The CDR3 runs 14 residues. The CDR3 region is CASSEGHRSYEQYF. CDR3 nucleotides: TGTGCCAGCAGCGAGGGACATCGCTCCTACGAGCAGTACTTC.

DNA for the CDR3: TGTGCCATCAGTGAATTACTAGCGGGAAGAGAGCAGTTCTTC. This gives the protein CAISELLAGREQFF. The chain links TRBV10-3 to TRBJ2-1, with 10 positions matching TRBD2. V dropped 3 bases and J dropped 10; count of bases not matched to a gene: 6. This CDR3 has 14 residues. Germline values: CDR1 ENHRY, CDR2 SYGVKD.

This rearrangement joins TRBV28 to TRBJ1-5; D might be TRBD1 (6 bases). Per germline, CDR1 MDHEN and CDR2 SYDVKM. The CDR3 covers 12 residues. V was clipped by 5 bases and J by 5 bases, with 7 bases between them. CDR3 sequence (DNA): TGTGCCAGCAGTACAGGGCATCAGCCCCAGCATTTT. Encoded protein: CASSTGHQPQHF.

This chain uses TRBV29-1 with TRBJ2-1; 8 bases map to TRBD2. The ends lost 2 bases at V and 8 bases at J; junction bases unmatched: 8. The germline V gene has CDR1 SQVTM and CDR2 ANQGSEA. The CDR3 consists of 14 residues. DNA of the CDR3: TGCAGCGTTGAACTAGCGGGCCGAAAACATGAGCAGTTCTTC. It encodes CSVELAGRKHEQFF.

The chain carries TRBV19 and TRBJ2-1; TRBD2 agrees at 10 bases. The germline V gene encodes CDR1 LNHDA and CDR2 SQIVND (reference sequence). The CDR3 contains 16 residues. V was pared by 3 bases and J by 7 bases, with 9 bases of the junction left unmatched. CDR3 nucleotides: TGTGCCAGTAGTATTTGGGCTAGCGGGAGAGGGAATGAGCAGTTCTTC. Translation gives CASSIWASGRGNEQFF.

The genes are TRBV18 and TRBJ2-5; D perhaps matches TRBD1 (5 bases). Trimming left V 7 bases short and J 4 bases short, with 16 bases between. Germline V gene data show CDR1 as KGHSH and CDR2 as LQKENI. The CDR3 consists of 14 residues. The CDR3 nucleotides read TGTGCCAGCTTCCGTGGACAAGTTGGAGAGACCCAGTACTTC. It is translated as CASFRGQVGETQYF. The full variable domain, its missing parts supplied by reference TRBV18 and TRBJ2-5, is NAGVMQNPRHLVRRRGQEARLRCSPMKGHSHVYWYRQLPEEGLKFMVYLQKENIIDESGMPKERFSAEFPKEGPSILRIQQVVRGDSAAYFCASFRGQVGETQYFGPGTRLLVL.

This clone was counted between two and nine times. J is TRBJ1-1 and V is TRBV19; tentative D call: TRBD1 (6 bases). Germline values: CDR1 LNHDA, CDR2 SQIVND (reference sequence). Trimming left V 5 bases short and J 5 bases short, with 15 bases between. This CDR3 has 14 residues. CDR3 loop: CASSPTQGWTEAFF. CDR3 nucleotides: TGTGCCAGTAGTCCCACACAGGGATGGACTGAAGCTTTCTTT.

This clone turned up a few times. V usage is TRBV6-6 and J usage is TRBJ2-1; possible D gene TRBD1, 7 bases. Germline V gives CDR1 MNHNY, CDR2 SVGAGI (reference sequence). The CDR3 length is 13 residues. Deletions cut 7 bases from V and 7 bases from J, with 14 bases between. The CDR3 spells CASNLAGGNEQFF. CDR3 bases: TGTGCCAGCAATTTAGCAGGGGGGAATGAGCAGTTCTTC.

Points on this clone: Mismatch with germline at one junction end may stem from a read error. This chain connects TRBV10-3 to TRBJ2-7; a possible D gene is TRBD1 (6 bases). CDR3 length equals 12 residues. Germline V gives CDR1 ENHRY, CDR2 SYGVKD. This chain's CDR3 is CAISDRWGQSNF. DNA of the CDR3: TGTGCCATCAGTGATCGGTGGGGGCAGTCAAACTTC.

The CDR3 here is CASSPTSGRTNYGYTF. CDR3 bases: TGTGCCAGCAGCCCTACCAGCGGGAGGACTAACTATGGCTACACCTTC. This chain connects TRBV9 to TRBJ1-2, with D hard to call. Germline CDR1 is SGDLS and CDR2 is YYNGEE. V was trimmed by 4 bases and J by 0 bases, leaving 16 bases between them. The CDR3 consists of 16 residues.

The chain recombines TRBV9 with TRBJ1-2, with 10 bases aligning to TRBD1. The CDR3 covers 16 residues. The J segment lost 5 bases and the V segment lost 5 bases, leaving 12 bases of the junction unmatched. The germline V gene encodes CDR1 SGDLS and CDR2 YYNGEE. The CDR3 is CASSLGGTGEGYGYTF. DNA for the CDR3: TGTGCCAGCAGTCTCGGGGGGACAGGGGAGGGATATGGCTACACCTTC.

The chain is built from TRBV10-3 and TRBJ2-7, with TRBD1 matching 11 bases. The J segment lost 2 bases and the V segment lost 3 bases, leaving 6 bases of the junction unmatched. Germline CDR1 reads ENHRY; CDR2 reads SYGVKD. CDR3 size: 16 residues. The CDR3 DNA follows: TGTGCCATCAGTGAACATGGGGACAGGGGGGCCTACGAGCAGTACTTC. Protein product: CAISEHGDRGAYEQYF.

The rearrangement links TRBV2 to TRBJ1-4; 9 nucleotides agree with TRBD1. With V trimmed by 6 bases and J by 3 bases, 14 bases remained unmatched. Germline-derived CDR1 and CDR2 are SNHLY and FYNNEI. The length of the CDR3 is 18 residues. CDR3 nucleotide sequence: TGTGCCAGCAGGCGATGGACAGGGGTAAAGGTGGCTAATGAAAAACTGTTTTTT. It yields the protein CASRRWTGVKVANEKLFF. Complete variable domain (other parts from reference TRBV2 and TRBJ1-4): EPEVTQTPSHQVTQMGQEVILRCVPISNHLYFYWYRQILGQKVEFLVSFYNNEISEKSEIFDDQFSVERPDGSNFTLKIRSTKLEDSAMYFCASRRWTGVKVANEKLFFGSGTQLSVL.

The CDR3 nucleotides are TGTGCCAGCAGCCGGGGCGGGGGCCTATACGAGCAGTACTTC. Encoded protein: CASSRGGGLYEQYF. The chain employs TRBV5-8 and TRBJ2-7; a possible D gene is TRBD2 (7 bases). CDR3 size: 14 residues. Germline-derived CDR1 and CDR2 are SGHTS and YDEGEE. Trimming stripped 4 bases from V and 4 bases from J, with 15 bases between.